This T cell receptor beta chain emerged from a study of T cells in localized non-small cell lung cancer. Overall study findings and caveats: Compared with tumor, uninvolved adjacent lung displayed greater T cell clonality, ranking highest overall. Appearing in adjacent lung were a median about 50 of the top 100 tumor clones. The study linked higher blood T cell density to longer overall survival. Investigators sequenced only a single tumor region, leaving heterogeneity possible.

This clone was seen more than once but under ten times. The target antigen is unknown. Assay used: immunoSEQ multiplex PCR; TCRdb lists only in-frame clones, some missing. Among about 82,000 clones listed, less than 85% were seen once. CDR1 is MNHNY and CDR2 is SVGAGI in the germline V gene (reference sequence). The V and J ends lost 6 bases and 12 bases respectively, with 15 bases between them. The CDR3 sequence is 12 residues long. Sequenced here: PBMCs, sampled before any cancer treatment. V usage is TRBV6-6 and J usage is TRBJ2-1, with D possibly matching TRBD1 (5 bases). This receptor was obtained from a man aged 35 to 69 with stage II squamous cell lung carcinoma. CDR3 sequence: CASRGTRDGQFF. CDR3 nucleotides: TGTGCCAGCAGAGGTACCAGGGATGGGCAGTTCTTC.